This TCR beta chain was captured by sequencing in a study of T cell responses to AZD1222 COVID-19 vaccine. Overall study findings and caveats: Spike regions recognized by vaccine-associated CD4 TCRs spanned the protein, led by 160-218 and 743-854. The study identified only five to seven AZD1222 recipients as seropositive at baseline. Every sample of the repertoires postdated the peak T cell response.

The CDR3 has 13 amino acids. Trimming stripped 6 bases from V and 4 bases from J, with 12 bases between. In germline, CDR1 is LNHDA, CDR2 SQIVND (reference sequence). Points on this clone: Its antigen is not identified.

TCRdb keeps only in-frame clones here, not all; method: immunoSEQ multiplex PCR. In all, the sample yields about 140,000 clones. The sequence derives from an adult in good health. The source material was peripheral blood. This rearrangement joins TRBV19 to TRBJ1-2; D is unresolved. In nucleotides, the CDR3 is TGTGCCAGTAGCCCGACACCGATCTATGGCTACACCTTC. It encodes CASSPTPIYGYTF.